Sequencing of this TCR beta chain was carried out in a study of identifying expanded T cells in peripheral blood. General study findings and limits: Two-week clone count variance significantly increased as total template count grew. Over about two and four weeks, about 15 and 19 clones changed, versus around 1.1 between replicates.

Concerning this clone: Its antigen is undetermined.

Collection occurred without any documented infections or immune events in donors. Clones were read by immunoSEQ multiplex PCR, and TCRdb kept only the in-frame ones, dropping some. The data contain tens of thousands of clones, 84% of them seen just once; the ten biggest clones take up about 18%. The clonotype was recovered from a person aged 18 to 75 in good health. Sequencing was done on a sample of blood.

The CDR3 region has the DNA TGCGCCAGCAGCTTGAGGAGAAGCTCCTACAATGAGCAGTTCTTC. This translates into CASSLRRSSYNEQFF. The rearrangement joins TRBV5-1 to TRBJ2-1; D gene ambiguous. The germline gives CDR1 SGHRS, CDR2 YFSETQ. V gave up 1 base and J gave up 0 bases, with 8 bases separating them. The CDR3 totals 15 residues.